This is a list of T cell receptor beta chains from one sample in a study of blood T cell repertoires in COVID-19. The table came from immunoSEQ multiplex PCR; TCRdb's copy has only in-frame clones and leaves some out. The table includes approximately 59,000 clones, about 85% detected once. Sequenced sample: peripheral blood. The receptors were sampled from a woman older than 75 with acute or convalescent COVID-19. The CDR3 runs from the conserved cysteine through the conserved F or W. D genes are given only for firm matches. Where a row states a size, it is once, few, many or the class of an expanded clone; other rows omit it.

V	size	J	D	CDR3	DNA
TRBV6-5	.	TRBJ1-6	TRBD1	CASRQGQGGNSPLHF	TGTGCCAGCAGACAGGGACAGGGGGGGAATTCACCCCTCCACTTT
TRBV30	.	TRBJ2-5	.	CAWSAGYRETQYF	TGTGCCTGGAGCGCAGGGTATCGAGAGACCCAGTACTTC
TRBV28	.	TRBJ1-1	.	CASSFPALGRNTEAFF	TGTGCCAGCAGTTTTCCGGCTCTGGGCAGGAACACTGAAGCTTTCTTT
TRBV28	.	TRBJ2-7	TRBD1	CASSLLRWLGGHEQYF	TGTGCCAGCAGTTTACTCCGTTGGCTAGGGGGCCACGAGCAGTACTTC
TRBV5-4	.	TRBJ2-5	.	CASSLVAGDETQYF	TGTGCCAGCAGCCTGGTCGCAGGGGACGAGACCCAGTACTTC
TRBV7-8	.	TRBJ2-1	TRBD2	CASSKTSGSNEQFF	TGTGCCAGCAGCAAGACTAGCGGGTCCAATGAGCAGTTCTTC
TRBV9	.	TRBJ1-3	.	CASSATQGRGNTIYF	TGTGCCAGCAGCGCCACCCAGGGGCGGGGAAACACCATATATTTT
TRBV6-1	.	TRBJ2-1	TRBD1	CASSEDRGSYNEQFF	TGTGCCAGCAGTGAGGACAGGGGATCCTACAATGAGCAGTTCTTC
TRBV6-4	.	TRBJ2-2	TRBD2	CASSPLAENTGELFF	TGTGCCAGCAGTCCTCTAGCGGAGAACACCGGGGAGCTGTTTTTT
TRBV18	.	TRBJ1-1	TRBD1	CASSTGTADTEAFF	TGTGCCAGCTCAACAGGGACAGCCGACACTGAAGCTTTCTTT
TRBV19	.	TRBJ2-3	.	CAKRIRGTQYF	TGTGCCAAAAGGATTAGGGGTACGCAGTATTTT
TRBV7-8	.	TRBJ1-1	.	CASSSAAGYTEAFF	TGTGCCAGCAGCTCGGCGGCGGGGTACACTGAAGCTTTCTTT
TRBV4-3	.	TRBJ1-6	TRBD1	CASSQTTGQAVDSPLHF	TGCGCCAGCAGCCAAACTACCGGACAGGCGGTTGATTCACCCCTCCACTTT
TRBV7-9	many	TRBJ1-2	.	CASSLASAPYGYTF	TGTGCCAGCAGCTTAGCATCCGCGCCCTATGGCTACACCTTC
TRBV3-1/TRBV3-2	.	TRBJ2-7	TRBD2	CASSQENRGLAPYEQYF	TGTGCCAGCAGCCAAGAGAATAGGGGACTAGCGCCCTACGAGCAGTACTTC
TRBV2	.	TRBJ1-2	.	CASSRYRGGMINGYTF	TGTGCCAGCAGCCGCTACCGGGGGGGCATGATCAATGGCTACACCTTC
TRBV18	.	TRBJ2-5	.	CASSPWTVRGETQYF	TGTGCCAGCTCACCTTGGACTGTGAGGGGGGAGACCCAGTACTTC
TRBV9	.	TRBJ2-1	TRBD1	CASSQQRGGQRTLKPTYNEQFF	TGTGCCAGCAGCCAACAAAGAGGGGGCCAGCGAACCTTGAAACCGACTTACAATGAGCAGTTCTTC
TRBV6-2/TRBV6-3	.	TRBJ2-5	.	CASSYERVRAQYF	TGTGCCAGCAGTTACGAGCGGGTCAGGGCCCAGTACTTC
TRBV3-1/TRBV3-2	.	TRBJ1-1	.	CASSIASGAEAFF	TGTGCCAGTTCGATTGCTTCGGGGGCTGAAGCTTTCTTT
TRBV27	.	TRBJ2-7	TRBD2	CASSFSGGAYEQYF	TGTGCCAGCAGTTTTAGCGGGGGTGCCTACGAGCAGTACTTC
TRBV4-1	.	TRBJ2-2	.	CASSPVRGTGELFF	TGCGCCAGCAGCCCAGTGAGGGGGACCGGGGAGCTGTTTTTT
TRBV29-1	.	TRBJ2-4	TRBD1	CSLRGLGNIQYF	TGCAGCCTCAGGGGGCTTGGAAACATTCAGTACTTC
TRBV27	.	TRBJ2-5	TRBD2	CASSPPGLAVRGTQYF	TGTGCCAGCAGTCCACCGGGACTAGCGGTCCGTGGGACCCAGTACTTC
TRBV7-7	.	TRBJ2-1	TRBD2	CASSEGLAGGPRHNEQFF	TGTGCCAGCAGCGAGGGACTAGCGGGAGGGCCAAGGCACAATGAGCAGTTCTTC
TRBV6-5	.	TRBJ2-3	TRBD2	CASSPLTSADTQYF	TGTGCCAGCAGTCCACTTACTAGCGCGGATACGCAGTATTTT
TRBV11-2	.	TRBJ2-5	.	CASRSQGRETQYF	TGTGCCAGCAGGTCCCAGGGGCGAGAGACCCAGTACTTC
TRBV11-2	few	TRBJ2-2	TRBD2	CASSLSPVRTSFAGELFF	TGTGCCAGCAGCTTATCCCCCGTGAGGACTAGCTTCGCCGGGGAGCTGTTTTTT
TRBV5-4	.	TRBJ2-7	TRBD2	CASSFSGRPYEQYF	TGTGCCAGCAGCTTTAGCGGGAGACCCTACGAGCAGTACTTC
TRBV25-1	.	TRBJ1-4	.	CASSEYNDEKLFF	TGTGCCAGCAGTGAATACAATGATGAAAAACTGTTTTTT
TRBV5-5	.	TRBJ2-7	TRBD1	CASSLEQGVGEQYF	TGTGCCAGCAGCTTGGAGCAGGGGGTTGGCGAGCAGTACTTC
TRBV19	.	TRBJ2-1	.	CASSIVFPSSEQFF	TGTGCCAGTAGTATAGTCTTTCCTAGCTCTGAGCAGTTCTTC
TRBV15	.	TRBJ1-1	TRBD1	CATSRGQGTEAFF	TGTGCCACCAGCAGAGGACAGGGGACTGAAGCTTTCTTT
TRBV4-2	.	TRBJ2-1	TRBD2	CASSPQTSGRGNEQFF	TGTGCCAGCAGCCCGCAGACTAGCGGGAGGGGTAATGAGCAGTTCTTC
TRBV19	.	TRBJ2-5	TRBD1	CASGERQGPVETQYF	TGTGCCAGTGGAGAAAGACAGGGCCCCGTGGAGACCCAGTACTTC
TRBV19	.	TRBJ2-7	TRBD1	CASSADRGYEQYF	TGTGCCAGTAGTGCCGACAGGGGCTACGAGCAGTACTTC
TRBV30	.	TRBJ2-5	.	CAKDSQETQYF	TGTGCCAAGGACAGCCAAGAGACCCAGTACTTC
TRBV19	.	TRBJ1-2	.	CASSFRDPANYGYTF	TGTGCCAGTTCTTTCAGGGATCCTGCTAACTATGGCTACACCTTC
TRBV11-2	few	TRBJ2-3	.	CASSLGHHRGDTQYF	TGTGCCAGCAGCCTCGGACACCACCGGGGGGATACGCAGTATTTT
TRBV6-5	.	TRBJ1-6	TRBD1	CASSSPQGANSPLHF	TGTGCCAGCAGTTCTCCTCAGGGGGCGAATTCACCCCTCCACTTT
TRBV5-1	once	TRBJ2-5	.	CASSLLTGQETQYF	TGCGCCAGCAGCTTGTTGACAGGTCAAGAGACCCAGTACTTC
TRBV7-9	.	TRBJ1-1	TRBD1	CASSLRDSLNTEAFF	TGTGCCAGCAGCTTACGGGACAGCTTGAACACTGAAGCTTTCTTT
TRBV9	.	TRBJ1-1	.	CASSVAGGNTEAFF	TGTGCCAGCAGCGTAGCCGGGGGGAACACTGAAGCTTTCTTT
TRBV12-3/TRBV12-4	.	TRBJ2-7	.	CASSPTNYEQYF	TGTGCCAGCAGCCCCACTAACTACGAGCAGTACTTC
TRBV11-2	.	TRBJ1-2	.	CASSLAQGRAYGYTF	TGTGCCAGCAGCTTAGCACAGGGACGAGCCTATGGCTACACCTTC
TRBV3-1/TRBV3-2	.	TRBJ2-4	TRBD1	CASSKRDSVAKNIQYF	TGTGCCAGCAGCAAAAGGGACAGTGTAGCCAAAAACATTCAGTACTTC
TRBV12-5	once	TRBJ2-3	.	CASGSYPLFPDTQYF	TGTGCTAGTGGTTCATACCCCCTATTCCCAGATACGCAGTATTTT
TRBV27	.	TRBJ1-6	.	CASSLKRGRDSPLHF	TGTGCCAGCAGTTTAAAACGAGGGCGGGATTCACCCCTCCACTTT
TRBV2	.	TRBJ2-7	TRBD1	CASKPDSGTDYEQYF	TGTGCCAGCAAGCCCGACTCCGGGACAGATTACGAGCAGTACTTC
TRBV14	.	TRBJ2-1	TRBD2	CASSQLGLAGSYNEQFF	TGTGCCAGCAGCCAACTAGGACTAGCGGGGTCCTACAATGAGCAGTTCTTC
TRBV19	.	TRBJ2-3	TRBD1	CASKDRGQVADTQYF	TGTGCCAGTAAGGACAGGGGGCAAGTTGCAGATACGCAGTATTTT
TRBV14	.	TRBJ2-5	.	CASSQQNPETQYF	TGTGCCAGCAGCCAACAAAATCCCGAGACCCAGTACTTC
TRBV13	.	TRBJ2-7	.	CASSSLRYEQYF	TGTGCCAGCAGCTCCCTCCGCTACGAGCAGTACTTC
TRBV28	.	TRBJ2-7	TRBD2	CASRLAGDSYEQYF	TGTGCCAGCAGGTTGGCGGGAGACTCCTACGAGCAGTACTTC
TRBV6-6	.	TRBJ1-2	TRBD1	CASSPTGQIGIVYF	TGTGCCAGCAGCCCCACGGGACAGATCGGAATCGTTTACTTC
TRBV15	.	TRBJ1-2	TRBD1	CATSRGQGANNYGYTF	TGTGCCACCAGCAGGGGACAGGGGGCGAACAACTATGGCTACACCTTC